The following is a T cell receptor beta chain sequence with its context. CDR1 and CDR2 (germline): SGHTA, FQGNSA. V was pared by 4 bases and J by 8 bases, with 12 bases of the junction left unmatched. CDR3 length: 15 amino acids. The data belong to a study of blood T cell repertoires in COVID-19. About the research overall: Acute and convalescent COVID-19 specimens originated in the United States, Italy and Spain. The cDNA or gDNA used as material had been derived from T cells, B-cell-depleted T cells, or PBMCs.

In the original analysis: Amplification of reference gene primers was used by the study to estimate nucleated cell counts. The data were produced by immunoSEQ multiplex PCR, yet TCRdb's version contains in-frame clones alone and is incomplete. That table supplies the V and J calls and clone size; D and trimming were determined from the DNA. In the table there are about 54,000 clones, 82% of which are singletons. The rearrangement joins TRBV7-2 to TRBJ2-3; 7 nucleotides match TRBD1. This TCR came from a human donor in a cohort sampled during active or convalescent COVID-19. The sample taken for sequencing was peripheral blood. CDR3 sequence reads: CASSSGQASGRTQYF. CDR3 coding DNA: TGTGCCAGCAGCTCCGGACAGGCAAGTGGTCGTACGCAGTATTTT. The variable domain in full, completed from reference TRBV7-2 and TRBJ2-3, reads GAGVSQSPSNKVTEKGKDVELRCDPISGHTALYWYRQSLGQGLEFLIYFQGNSAPDKSGLPSDRFSAERTGGSVSTLTIQRTQQEDSAVYLCASSSGQASGRTQYFGPGTRLTVL.